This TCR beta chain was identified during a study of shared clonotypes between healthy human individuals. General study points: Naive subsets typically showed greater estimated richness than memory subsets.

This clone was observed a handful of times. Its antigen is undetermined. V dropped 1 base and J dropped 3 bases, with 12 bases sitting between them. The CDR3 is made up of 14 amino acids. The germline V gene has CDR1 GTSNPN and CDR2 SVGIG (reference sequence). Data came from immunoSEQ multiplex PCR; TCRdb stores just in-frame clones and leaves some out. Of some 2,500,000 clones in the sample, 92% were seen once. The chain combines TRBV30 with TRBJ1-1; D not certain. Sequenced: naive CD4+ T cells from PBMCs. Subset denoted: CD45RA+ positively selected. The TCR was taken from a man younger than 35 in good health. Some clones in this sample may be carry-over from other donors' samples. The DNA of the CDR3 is TGTGCCTGGAGTGCAGCACGACACCACACTGAAGCTTTCTTT. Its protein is CAWSAARHHTEAFF.